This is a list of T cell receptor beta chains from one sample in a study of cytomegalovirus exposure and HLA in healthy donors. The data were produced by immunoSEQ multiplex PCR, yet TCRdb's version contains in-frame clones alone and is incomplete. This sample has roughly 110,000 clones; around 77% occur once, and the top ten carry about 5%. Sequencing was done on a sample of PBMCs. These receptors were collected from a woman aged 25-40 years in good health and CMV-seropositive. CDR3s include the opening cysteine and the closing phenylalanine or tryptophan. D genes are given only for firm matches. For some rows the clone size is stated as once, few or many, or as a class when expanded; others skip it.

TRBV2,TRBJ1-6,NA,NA,TGTGCCAGCAGTGAGAGAGGACAGCGCTCCTATAATTCACCCCTCCACTTT,CASSERGQRSYNSPLHF
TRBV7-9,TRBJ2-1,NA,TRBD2,TGTGCCAGTCAGCGGGAGTTTTATGAGCAGTTCTTC,CASQREFYEQFF
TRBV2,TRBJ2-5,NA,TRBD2,TGTGCCAGCAGTGGTCTAGCGGGAGATGAGGGGGAGACCCAGTACTTC,CASSGLAGDEGETQYF
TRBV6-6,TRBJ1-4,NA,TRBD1,TGTGCCAGCAGTTCAACAGGGGTTGCCGAAAAACTGTTTTTT,CASSSTGVAEKLFF
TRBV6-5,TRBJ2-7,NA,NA,TGTGCCAGCAGTTACGGCCGGAGCCCCTACGAGCAGTACTTC,CASSYGRSPYEQYF
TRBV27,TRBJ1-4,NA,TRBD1,TGTGCCAGCAGCTTGCAGACAGGGCTTAATGAAAAACTGTTTTTT,CASSLQTGLNEKLFF
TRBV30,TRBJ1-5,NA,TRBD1,TGTGCCTGGAGTCCGGGACAGGGGGTTTCGCCCCAGCATTTT,CAWSPGQGVSPQHF
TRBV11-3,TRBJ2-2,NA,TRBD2,TGTGCCAGCAGCTTAGTCCTGACTAGCGGGGGGGCCATCGGGGAGCTGTTTTTT,CASSLVLTSGGAIGELFF
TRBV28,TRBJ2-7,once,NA,TGTGCCAGCAGTTTAGCCGGGACCTACGAGCAGTACTTC,CASSLAGTYEQYF
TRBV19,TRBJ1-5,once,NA,TGTGCCAGTAGTATAGATCTATGGGGGAGGGATCAGCCCCAGCATTTT,CASSIDLWGRDQPQHF
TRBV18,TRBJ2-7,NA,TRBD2,TGTGCCAGCTCACCCGGCGGGGGAATCGGAGAGCAGTACTTC,CASSPGGGIGEQYF
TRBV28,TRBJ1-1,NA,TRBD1,TGTGCCAGCAGTCCGGGACAGGGGAAACCGAGGAACACTGAAGCTTTCTTT,CASSPGQGKPRNTEAFF
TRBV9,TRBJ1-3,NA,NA,TGTGCCAGCAGCGGGGGACACGGAAACACCATATATTTT,CASSGGHGNTIYF
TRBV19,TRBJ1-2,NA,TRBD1,TGTGCCAGTAGTATAATAGAGGGGGCCTCTGGCTACACCTTC,CASSIIEGASGYTF
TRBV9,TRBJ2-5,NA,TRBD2,TGTGCCAGCACCACCCACGGCCCGGGGGAGGGGCAAGAAGAGACCCAGTACTTC,CASTTHGPGEGQEETQYF
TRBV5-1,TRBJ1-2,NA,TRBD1,TGCGCCAGCAGCCTGGACAGGGTGCGATCGGACTATGGCTACACCTTC,CASSLDRVRSDYGYTF
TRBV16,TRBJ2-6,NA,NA,TGTGCCAGCAGCCAATTTGGCATCTCTGGGGCCAACGTCCTGACTTTC,CASSQFGISGANVLTF
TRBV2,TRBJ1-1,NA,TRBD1,TGTGCCAGCAGCGAAGGGGACAGGGGGTCTAACACTGAAGCTTTCTTT,CASSEGDRGSNTEAFF
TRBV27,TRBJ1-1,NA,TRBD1,TGTGCCAGCAGTTTATACGAGGGGGCGAACACTGAAGCTTTCTTT,CASSLYEGANTEAFF
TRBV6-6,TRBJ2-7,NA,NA,TGTGCCAGCAGCTGCTCCTACGAGCAGTACTTC,CASSCSYEQYF
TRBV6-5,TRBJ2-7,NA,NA,TGTGCCAGCAGTTGGGCGCTCACCTACGAGCAGTACTTC,CASSWALTYEQYF
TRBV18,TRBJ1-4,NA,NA,TGTGCCAGCTCACCAAGGGGTTCTAATGAAAAACTGTTTTTT,CASSPRGSNEKLFF
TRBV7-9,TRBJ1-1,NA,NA,TGTGCCAGCAGCCCAACAGGGCCTGAAGCTTTCTTT,CASSPTGPEAFF
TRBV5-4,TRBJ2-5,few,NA,TGTGCCAGCAGCTTGGCCCGGGGTTCAGAGACCCAGTACTTC,CASSLARGSETQYF
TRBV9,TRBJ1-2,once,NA,TGTGCCAGCAGCGTAGCTACGGGTATCCACGATGGCTACACCTTC,CASSVATGIHDGYTF
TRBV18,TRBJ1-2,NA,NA,TGTGCCAGCTCACCCGAAGCTACTAACTATGGCTACACCTTC,CASSPEATNYGYTF
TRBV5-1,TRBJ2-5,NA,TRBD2,TGCGCCAGCAGCTCAGTAGCGGGGCAAGAGACCCAGTACTTC,CASSSVAGQETQYF
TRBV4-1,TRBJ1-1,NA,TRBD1,TGCGCCAGCAGCCAAGACCGAGGGGGCGCGTACACTGAAGCTTTCTTT,CASSQDRGGAYTEAFF
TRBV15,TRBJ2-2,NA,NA,TGTGCCACCAGCAGTGGGAGGACCGGGGAGCTGTTTTTT,CATSSGRTGELFF
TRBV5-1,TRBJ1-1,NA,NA,TGCGCCAGCAGCAAAGGACAGTTACGACTGAACACTGAAGCTTTCTTT,CASSKGQLRLNTEAFF
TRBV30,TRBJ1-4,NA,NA,TGTGCCTGGAGGGGGGGTGAAAAACTGTTTTTT,CAWRGGEKLFF
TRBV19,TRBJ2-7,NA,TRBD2,TGTGCCAGTAGTCCGGGACTAGCGGGGGCCTACGAGCAGTACTTC,CASSPGLAGAYEQYF
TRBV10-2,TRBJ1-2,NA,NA,TGCGCCAGCAACCCCGGTGAGGGTAATGGCTACACCTTC,CASNPGEGNGYTF
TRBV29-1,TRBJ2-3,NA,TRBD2,TGCAGCGTTGAAGACTGGACTAGCGGATCTAGCACAGATACGCAGTATTTT,CSVEDWTSGSSTDTQYF
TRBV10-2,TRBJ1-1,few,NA,TGCGCCAGCGGACGAAACGGGAGGCTGACTGAAGCTTTCTTT,CASGRNGRLTEAFF
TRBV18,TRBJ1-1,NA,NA,TGTGCCAGCTCACCCCAGGGAAAGGGGGCTGAAGCTTTCTTT,CASSPQGKGAEAFF
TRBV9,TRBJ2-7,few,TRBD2,TGTGCCAGCAGCACACGGGGGGGGAGTTACGAGCAGTACTTC,CASSTRGGSYEQYF
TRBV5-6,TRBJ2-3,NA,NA,TGTGCCAGCAGCCCAAGACTTCTTAGGGATACGCAGTATTTT,CASSPRLLRDTQYF
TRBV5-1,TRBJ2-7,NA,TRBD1,TGCGCCAGCAGCGTGGGACAGTCCTACGAGCAGTACTTC,CASSVGQSYEQYF
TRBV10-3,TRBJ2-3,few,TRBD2,TGTGCCATCAGATTGATACTAGCGGGGGACCCTGATACGCAGTATTTT,CAIRLILAGDPDTQYF
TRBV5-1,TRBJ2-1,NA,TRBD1,TGCGCCAGCAGCTTGGGAGTGGGACAGCCTTACAATGAGCAGTTCTTC,CASSLGVGQPYNEQFF
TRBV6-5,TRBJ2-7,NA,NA,TGTGCCAGCAGTTACTCCTCGGGACAAACAACCTACGAGCAGTACTTC,CASSYSSGQTTYEQYF
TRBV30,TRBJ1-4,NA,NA,TGTGCCTGGAGTGTAGGCGGGGCGAATGAAAAACTGTTTTTT,CAWSVGGANEKLFF
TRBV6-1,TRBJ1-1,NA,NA,TGTGCCAGCAGTGCAATGGCGGGGGCGGGGATGAACACTGAAGCTTTCTTT,CASSAMAGAGMNTEAFF
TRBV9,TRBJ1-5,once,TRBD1,TGTGCCAGCAGCGACGGGACAGGGACTCAGCCCCAGCATTTT,CASSDGTGTQPQHF
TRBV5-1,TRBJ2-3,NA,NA,TGCGCCAGCAGCTTGGTCGCAGATACGCAGTATTTT,CASSLVADTQYF
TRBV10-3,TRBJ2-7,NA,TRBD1,TGTGCCATCAGTGACGGGACAGGGTCCCCCTACGAGCAGTACTTC,CAISDGTGSPYEQYF
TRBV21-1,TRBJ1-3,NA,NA,TGTGCCAGCACCCCTCGACAGGGCTCTGGAAACACCATATATTTT,CASTPRQGSGNTIYF
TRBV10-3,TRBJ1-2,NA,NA,TGTGCCATCAGTGAGCCGACAGAAGGCTACACCTTC,CAISEPTEGYTF
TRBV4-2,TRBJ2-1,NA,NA,TGTGCCAGCAGCCAAGAATGGGAGGACTACAATGAGCAGTTCTTC,CASSQEWEDYNEQFF
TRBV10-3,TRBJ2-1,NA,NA,TGTGCCATCAGCAGACTAGTGGATGAGCAGTTCTTC,CAISRLVDEQFF
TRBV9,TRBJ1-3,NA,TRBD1,TGTGCCAGCAGCGTAGCGGGGACAGGAGTCACTGGAAACACCATATATTTT,CASSVAGTGVTGNTIYF
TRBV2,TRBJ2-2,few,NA,TGTGCCAGCAGTGACTTGGCGGCCGGGGAGCTGTTTTTT,CASSDLAAGELFF
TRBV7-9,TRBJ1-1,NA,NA,TGTGCCAGCAGCCCCGGGACAACCCTAGGGGCTTTCTTT,CASSPGTTLGAFF
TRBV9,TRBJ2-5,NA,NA,TGTGCCAGCAGCGTAGACAGGTTCCAAGAGACCCAGTACTTC,CASSVDRFQETQYF
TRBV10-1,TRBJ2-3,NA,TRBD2,TGCGCCAGCAGTGTAACTAGCGGGGCTATGGTGGCGCAGTATTTT,CASSVTSGAMVAQYF
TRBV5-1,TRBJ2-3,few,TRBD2,TGCGCCAGCAGCTTGAGACTAGCGGGGACAGATACGCAGTATTTT,CASSLRLAGTDTQYF